Listed below are T cell receptor beta chains from one sample, sequenced in a study of human T cells and chemical hapten exposure. TCRdb recomputed calls from the RACE reads with MiXCR, one row per CDR3 protein. The sample includes around 100,000 distinct CDR3 sequences, approximately 10% seen only once; the top ten take under 4%. Sequencing used whole blood, obtained in connection with sensitization to the hapten diphenylcyclopropenone (DPC). The receptors shown here come from an older woman with alopecia areata. Some clones in this sample may be carry-over from other donors' samples. The CDR3 runs from the conserved cysteine through the conserved F or W. A D gene is named only where the DNA matches it firmly. Rows may omit the clone size; those that give it use once, few, many or a size class.

d_gene	v_gene	j_gene	abundance	CDR3nt	CDR3aa
TRBD1	TRBV20-1	TRBJ2-5	.	TGCAGTGCCCCGACAGGGAGCCAAGAGACCCAGTACTTC	CSAPTGSQETQYF
TRBD1	TRBV7-9	TRBJ1-2	many	TGTGCCAGCAGCCAGGTACAGAGTACGGACAGGCGAATGTATGGCTACACCTTC	CASSQVQSTDRRMYGYTF
TRBD2	TRBV20-1	TRBJ2-1	many	TGCAGTGCTAGGGAAATCAGCGGGGGGGTTCTGAATGAGCAGTTCTTC	CSAREISGGVLNEQFF
.	TRBV20-1	TRBJ2-5	many	TGCAGTGCTAGTGGTCGAGGGACCCAGTACTTC	CSASGRGTQYF
.	TRBV14	TRBJ1-6	.	TGTGCCAGCAGCAGACAGGTTGTTCGGAATTCACCCCTCCACTTT	CASSRQVVRNSPLHF
.	TRBV5-5	TRBJ2-1	few	TGTGCCACAACGGGGGCAACGAGCTCCTACAATGAGCAGTTCTTC	CATTGATSSYNEQFF
TRBD1	TRBV5-4	TRBJ2-3	.	TGTGCCAGCAGCCCGGACAGGGCTCGCACAGATACGCAGTATTTT	CASSPDRARTDTQYF
TRBD1	TRBV15	TRBJ1-4	many	TGTGCCACCAGCAGAGACAGACAGGGTCTTATAGGGGTAAATGAAAAACTGTTTTTT	CATSRDRQGLIGVNEKLFF
TRBD2	TRBV5-1	TRBJ2-3	.	TGCGCCAGCAGCCTCGGACTAGCGGGGGAGGCAGATACGCAGTATTTT	CASSLGLAGEADTQYF
.	TRBV3-1	TRBJ1-5	many	TGTGCCAGCAGCCAAGGGACAAAGGGTGGCAATCAGCCCCAGCATTTT	CASSQGTKGGNQPQHF
.	TRBV7-2	TRBJ1-2	few	TGTGCCAGCAGCTTTGGGCCTGGCTACACCTTC	CASSFGPGYTF
.	TRBV20-1	TRBJ1-6	many	TGCAGTGTAAAGAGGACAGACTCCTATAATTCACCCCTCCACTTT	CSVKRTDSYNSPLHF
.	TRBV14	TRBJ2-1	.	TGTGCCAGCAGCCAAGTTTCTGAGTACAATGAGCAGTTCTTC	CASSQVSEYNEQFF
.	TRBV29-1	TRBJ2-3	.	TGCAGCGCCAGAGGGTGGGGTAGGAGCACAGATACGCAGTATTTT	CSARGWGRSTDTQYF
.	TRBV7-9	TRBJ1-1	many	TGTGCCAGCAGCCACCGTAATGTGGCCCGGGGGAACACTGAAGCTTTCTTT	CASSHRNVARGNTEAFF
.	TRBV7-3	TRBJ2-1	many	TGTGCCAGCAGCCCCCGTACCATGACGAGGAGTGGCGAGCAGTTCTTC	CASSPRTMTRSGEQFF
TRBD1	TRBV5-1	TRBJ1-5	many	TGCGCCAGCAGCTTGGCGTCTATAGGACAGGGCGATCAGCCCCAGCATTTT	CASSLASIGQGDQPQHF
.	TRBV11-2	TRBJ1-6	many	TGTGCCAGCAGCTCGATGAACAGGGCCAGTTCACCCCTCCACTTT	CASSSMNRASSPLHF
.	TRBV4-1	TRBJ2-3	many	TGCGCCAGCAGCCAAGCCCAGGCCGCAAACACAGATACGCAGTATTTT	CASSQAQAANTDTQYF
.	TRBV3-1	TRBJ1-2	few	TGTGCCAGCAGCCAAGTGGCGACAGTCTATGGCTACACCTTC	CASSQVATVYGYTF
.	TRBV12-3/TRBV12-4	TRBJ1-2	.	TGTGCCAGCACTAAAGACAGGAGTAGTGGCTACACCTTC	CASTKDRSSGYTF
.	TRBV5-5	TRBJ2-4	.	TGTGCCAGCAGCTTGGGTCCCAGTGAAAAAAACATTCAGTACTTC	CASSLGPSEKNIQYF
.	TRBV30	TRBJ1-2	.	TGTGCCTGGAGTAGACCTTTTTATGGCTACACCTTC	CAWSRPFYGYTF
TRBD1	TRBV5-6	TRBJ2-7	many	TGTGCCAGCAGCTTAGGGACAGGGGTGCTCGAGCAGTACTTC	CASSLGTGVLEQYF
TRBD2	TRBV5-4	TRBJ2-7	many	TGTGCCAGCAGCGGGGGACCGGGACTAGGGATCCTCGAGCAGTACTTC	CASSGGPGLGILEQYF
TRBD1	TRBV20-1	TRBJ1-3	few	TGCAGTGCTAGTCCGACAGGGCTTGGAAACACCATATATTTT	CSASPTGLGNTIYF
.	TRBV15	TRBJ1-3	many	TGTGCCACCAGCAGGGGCCGGGGAAACACCATATATTTT	CATSRGRGNTIYF